This TCR beta chain was retrieved from a study of T cells in Graves' hyperthyroidism and ophthalmopathy. Study background: Blood was drawn when the patient was first diagnosed and still untreated.

This clonotype was seen only a few times. CDR3 length equals 16 residues. Germline values: CDR1 MNHNY, CDR2 SVGAGI (reference sequence). Germline trimming cut 2 bases from V and 8 bases from J; bases unmatched to any gene: 10. Template material for amplifying TCR beta CDR3 regions consisted of RNA transcripts. The HTBI primer set was used in a first-round RT-PCR of the TCR CDR3. One entry per CDR3 protein, called by TCRdb with MiXCR from the multiplex PCR reads. The data contain 340,000 or so distinct CDR3 sequences, around 16% of them seen just once; the ten biggest clones take up approximately 31%. Sequenced sample: blood. This rearrangement joins TRBV6-6 to TRBJ2-1; TRBD2 aligns across 9 bases. The TCR originated in a man aged 25 to 40 with Graves' hyperthyroidism. The CDR3 coding sequence is TGTGCCAGCAGTTACAGGGCGGGAGGGACAACAGATGAGCAGTTCTTC. Residues: CASSYRAGGTTDEQFF.